The sequence of this T cell receptor (beta chain) was determined in a study of cytomegalovirus exposure and HLA in healthy donors. General study results and limits: Analysis performed later found roughly 18,000 TCR beta sequences associated with HLA alleles at 0.05 false discovery rate. The authors later found most CMV-associated TCR beta chains appeared HLA-restricted. The study flagged approximately 180 TCR beta chains as cytomegalovirus-associated. Association of a missense DCLRE1C variant with TCR beta V- and J-gene trimming was reported in a later analysis.

Vbeta (60) and Jbeta (13) primers were used in the PCR. Using immunoSEQ multiplex PCR, the repertoire was profiled, and TCRdb retains in-frame clones only, with some absent. This listing includes approximately 110,000 clones. Remarks on this clone: Antigen unknown.

This receptor was identified in a man aged 40-49 years in good health and CMV-seropositive. Sequenced: PBMCs.

The CDR3: CASSLVDGTYEQYF. DNA of the CDR3: TGTGCCAGCAGCTTAGTGGACGGGACCTACGAGCAGTACTTC. The chain combines TRBV11-2 with TRBJ2-7, with a possible D match to TRBD2 (5 bases). This CDR3 region has 14 residues. Germline V gene sequence: CDR1 SGHAT, CDR2 FQNNGV. V gave up 1 base and J gave up 2 bases, with 9 bases separating them.